A selection of T cell receptor beta chains follows, all from one sample in a study of cytomegalovirus exposure and HLA in healthy donors. TCRdb's copy holds only in-frame clones and misses some; the assay was immunoSEQ multiplex PCR. The data show 150,000 or so clones, with more than 65% seen just once and approximately 10% held by the top ten. Sequenced material: PBMCs. These receptors came from a man younger than 35 in good health and CMV-seropositive. The CDR3 runs from the conserved cysteine through the conserved F or W. D genes are given only for firm matches. Not every row has a clone size; where given, it reads once, few, many or a size class.

D gene: TRBD1
J gene: TRBJ1-2
clone size: NA
V gene: TRBV7-2
CDR3 protein: CASSTPRDRVTLGYTF
CDR3 DNA: TGTGCCAGCAGCACTCCCCGGGACAGGGTTACTCTAGGCTACACCTTC

D gene: NA
J gene: TRBJ2-7
clone size: NA
V gene: TRBV7-6
CDR3 protein: CASSPGHPSYEQYF
CDR3 DNA: TGTGCCAGCAGCCCCGGACATCCTTCCTACGAGCAGTACTTC

D gene: NA
J gene: TRBJ1-1
clone size: NA
V gene: TRBV7-9
CDR3 protein: CASSQNRVENTEAFF
CDR3 DNA: TGTGCCAGCAGCCAGAACCGGGTCGAGAACACTGAAGCTTTCTTT

D gene: NA
J gene: TRBJ2-2
clone size: NA
V gene: TRBV19
CDR3 protein: CASTGIGSGELFF
CDR3 DNA: TGTGCCAGTACCGGGATAGGATCCGGGGAGCTGTTTTTT

D gene: NA
J gene: TRBJ1-1
clone size: NA
V gene: TRBV18
CDR3 protein: CASSLWHGTEAFF
CDR3 DNA: TGTGCCAGCTCACTCTGGCATGGCACTGAAGCTTTCTTT

D gene: NA
J gene: TRBJ1-2
clone size: few
V gene: TRBV4-1
CDR3 protein: CASSQNPLEPGKYGYTF
CDR3 DNA: TGCGCCAGCAGCCAAAATCCTCTGGAACCGGGAAAATATGGCTACACCTTC

D gene: TRBD1
J gene: TRBJ1-2
clone size: NA
V gene: TRBV7-9
CDR3 protein: CASSLTGDAHYGYTF
CDR3 DNA: TGTGCCAGCAGCCTAACAGGGGATGCCCACTATGGCTACACCTTC

D gene: NA
J gene: TRBJ2-7
clone size: NA
V gene: TRBV5-1
CDR3 protein: CASGLGSEFYEQYF
CDR3 DNA: TGCGCCAGCGGACTTGGCTCAGAGTTCTACGAGCAGTACTTC

D gene: TRBD1
J gene: TRBJ2-1
clone size: once
V gene: TRBV4-3
CDR3 protein: CASSQGTGGFYNEQFF
CDR3 DNA: TGCGCCAGCAGCCAAGGGACAGGGGGCTTCTACAATGAGCAGTTCTTC

D gene: NA
J gene: TRBJ2-7
clone size: once
V gene: TRBV11-2
CDR3 protein: CASSPVRQRLSYEQYF
CDR3 DNA: TGTGCCAGCAGCCCCGTCCGACAGCGCCTCTCCTACGAGCAGTACTTC

D gene: NA
J gene: TRBJ2-3
clone size: NA
V gene: TRBV14
CDR3 protein: CASSPHRRISGSDTQYF
CDR3 DNA: TGTGCCAGCAGCCCCCACCGTAGGATTAGCGGCTCAGATACGCAGTATTTT